These 14 T cell receptor beta chains came from one sample sequenced in a study of T cells in Graves' hyperthyroidism and ophthalmopathy. What was amplified from RNA transcripts were TCR beta CDR3 regions. The HTBI primer set was used in a first-round RT-PCR of the TCR CDR3. TCRdb reanalysed the multiplex PCR reads using MiXCR and keeps one entry per CDR3 protein. The data hold about 200,000 distinct CDR3 sequences, with roughly a sixth observed a single time. The sequenced material came from blood. These receptor sequences come from a woman in her forties or fifties with Graves' hyperthyroidism.

This sequence joins TRBV19 and TRBJ2-1, with 13 nucleotides matching TRBD2. The CDR3 is made up of 17 amino acids. Germline V gives CDR1 LNHDA, CDR2 SQIVND (reference sequence). V was pared by 3 bases and J by 9 bases, with 11 bases of the junction left unmatched. CDR3 nucleotide sequence: TGTGCCAGTAGTATCGGAACTAGCGGGAGGGTTCGGACTGAGCAGTTCTTC. Encoded protein: CASSIGTSGRVRTEQFF. Full variable domain (outside the CDR3, taken from reference TRBV19 and TRBJ2-1): DGGITQSPKYLFRKEGQNVTLSCEQNLNHDAMYWYRQDPGQGLRLIYYSQIVNDFQKGDIAEGYSVSREKKESFPLTVTSAQKNPTAFYLCASSIGTSGRVRTEQFFGPGTRLTVL.

The chain recombines TRBV30 with TRBJ1-4; TRBD1 is a possible D gene (5 bases). CDR1 and CDR2 from the germline V gene are GTSNPN and SVGIG (reference sequence). This CDR3 comprises 17 residues. Trimming took 0 bases from V and 7 from J, leaving 21 bases between them. The CDR3 spells CAWSVQWGRGEGEKLFF. CDR3 sequence (DNA): TGTGCCTGGAGTGTACAGTGGGGACGGGGGGAAGGTGAAAAACTGTTTTTT.

The chain carries TRBV6-1 and TRBJ2-2; no definite D call. The V end lost 6 bases, the J end lost 5 bases, and 10 bases lay between the germline ends. Germline-derived CDR1 and CDR2 are MNHNS and SASEGT. This CDR3 contains 13 residues. CDR3 region: CASSPSWTGELFF. The CDR3 nucleotides are TGTGCCAGCAGCCCCTCATGGACCGGGGAGCTGTTTTTT.

This chain links TRBV2 with TRBJ2-5; 7 nucleotides align to TRBD1. With V trimmed by 8 bases and J by 5 bases, 11 bases remained unmatched. Germline assignment: CDR1 SNHLY and CDR2 FYNNEI. The length of the CDR3 is 14 residues. The CDR3 here is CASSPGRGIETQYF. CDR3 in DNA: TGTGCCAGCTCTCCCGGCAGGGGGATTGAGACCCAGTACTTC.

V is TRBV6-1 and J is TRBJ1-1, with 12 bases fitting TRBD1. This CDR3 spans 17 amino acids. Germline CDR1 reads MNHNS; CDR2 reads SASEGT. V lost 6 bases, J lost 5 bases, and 13 bases stayed unmatched. CDR3 amino acids: CASSRRDRGPPGTEAFF. Written as DNA, the CDR3 is TGTGCCAGCAGCCGCCGGGACAGGGGGCCGCCAGGGACTGAAGCTTTCTTT.

This clonotype was counted between two and nine times. The chain employs TRBV11-2 and TRBJ2-2, with D possibly being TRBD2 (5 bases). The CDR3 contains 16 residues. CDR1 is SGHAT, CDR2 FQNNGV, per germline. The V and J ends lost 6 bases and 6 bases respectively, with 20 bases between them. The CDR3 loop is CASRSLGERFAGELFF. The CDR3 nucleotides are TGTGCCAGCAGAAGTCTCGGGGAGAGGTTTGCCGGGGAGCTGTTTTTT.

At least ten counts were recorded for this clonotype. CDR3 residues: CASSLTGGGGANVLTF. The CDR3 DNA follows: TGTGCCAGCAGTTTAACAGGGGGAGGTGGGGCCAACGTCCTGACTTTC. The V gene is TRBV6-2 or TRBV6-3, the J gene TRBJ2-6; TRBD1 agrees at 8 bases. V trimming: 4 bases; J trimming: 3 bases; junction bases outside the gene matches: 5. CDR1 and CDR2 from the germline V gene are MNHEY and SVGEGT. The CDR3 runs 16 residues.

Details on this clonotype: A clone one base away is much larger, so this may be a read error. The chain joins TRBV29-1 to TRBJ2-3; 11 bases are a match to TRBD1. Germline V gene sequence: CDR1 SQVTM, CDR2 ANQGSEA. This CDR3 has 14 residues. V shed 2 bases and J 4 bases; nucleotides not matched to a gene: 2. CDR3 loop: CSVEMGQGADTQYF. The CDR3, as DNA: TGCAGCGTTGAAATGGGACAGGGGGCAGATACGCAGTATTTT.

This clonotype turned up a few times. V is TRBV11-3 and J is TRBJ2-7; 9 bases fit TRBD1. Germline CDR1 reads SGHNT; CDR2 reads YENEEA. Germline trimming cut 5 bases from V and 2 bases from J; bases unmatched to any gene: 7. The CDR3 extends over 15 amino acids. CDR3: CASSAPGQGTYEQYF. The DNA of the CDR3 is TGTGCCAGCAGCGCGCCGGGACAGGGCACCTACGAGCAGTACTTC.

This clonotype was seen more than once but under ten times. This chain connects TRBV19 to TRBJ2-2, with 9 positions matching TRBD2. The CDR3 has 16 residues. Unmatched junction bases numbered 7, after V lost 4 bases and J lost 4 bases. Germline assignment: CDR1 LNHDA and CDR2 SQIVND (reference sequence). CDR3 sequence (DNA): TGTGCCAGTAGTACCCAGGGACTAGCTCTCACCGGGGAGCTGTTTTTT. It yields the protein CASSTQGLALTGELFF.

This clonotype was counted ten times or more. This chain joins TRBV3-1 and TRBJ2-7, with 7 bases matching TRBD1. The germline gives CDR1 LGHDT, CDR2 YNNKEL (reference sequence). With V trimmed by 4 bases and J by 9 bases, 3 bases remained unmatched. The CDR3 loop spans 11 amino acids. CDR3 protein: CASSRRQGQYF. Written as DNA, the CDR3 is TGTGCCAGCAGCCGTAGACAGGGGCAGTACTTC.

This clonotype appeared many times. V gene TRBV6-1 combines with J gene TRBJ2-7; 13 bases fit TRBD2. This CDR3 contains 18 residues. V was clipped by 6 bases and J by 3 bases; unmatched bases: 14. The germline CDR1 and CDR2 sequences are MNHNS and SASEGT. CDR3 sequence (DNA): TGTGCCAGCAGACGGACTAGCGGGGGACCCAATCAGATCTACGAGCAGTACTTC. Residues: CASRRTSGGPNQIYEQYF.

This clonotype has ten or more counts. The chain joins TRBV5-1 to TRBJ2-7; D remains ambiguous. V was pared by 0 bases and J by 2 bases, with 15 bases between. The CDR3 consists of 16 residues. In germline, CDR1 is SGHRS, CDR2 YFSETQ. DNA of the CDR3: TGCGCCAGCAGCTTGGCCCTGTCGGCGTCTCCCTACGAGCAGTACTTC. This encodes CASSLALSASPYEQYF.

A few counts support this clonotype. The V gene is TRBV9, the J gene TRBJ1-1; D is uncertain. Germline V gene sequence: CDR1 SGDLS, CDR2 YYNGEE. The CDR3 has 13 amino acids. Deletions cut 0 bases from V and 6 bases from J, with 9 bases between. The CDR3 spells CASSVDMDAEAFF. The CDR3 coding sequence is TGTGCCAGCAGCGTAGATATGGACGCTGAAGCTTTCTTT.